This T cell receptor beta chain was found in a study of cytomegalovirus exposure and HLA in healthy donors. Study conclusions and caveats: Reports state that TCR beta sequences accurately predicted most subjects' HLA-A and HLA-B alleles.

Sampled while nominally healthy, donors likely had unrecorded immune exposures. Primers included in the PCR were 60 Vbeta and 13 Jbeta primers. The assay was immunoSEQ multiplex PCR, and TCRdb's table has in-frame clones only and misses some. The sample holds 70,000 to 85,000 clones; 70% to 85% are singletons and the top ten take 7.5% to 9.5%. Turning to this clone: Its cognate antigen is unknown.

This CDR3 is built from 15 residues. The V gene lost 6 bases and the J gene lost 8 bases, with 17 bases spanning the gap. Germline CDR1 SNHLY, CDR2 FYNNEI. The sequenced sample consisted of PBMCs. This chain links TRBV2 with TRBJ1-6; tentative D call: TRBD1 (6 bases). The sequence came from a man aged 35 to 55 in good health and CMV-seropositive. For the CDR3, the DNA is TGTGCCAGCAGGACCGGGACATTATCGGATTCACCCCTCCACTTT. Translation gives CASRTGTLSDSPLHF.